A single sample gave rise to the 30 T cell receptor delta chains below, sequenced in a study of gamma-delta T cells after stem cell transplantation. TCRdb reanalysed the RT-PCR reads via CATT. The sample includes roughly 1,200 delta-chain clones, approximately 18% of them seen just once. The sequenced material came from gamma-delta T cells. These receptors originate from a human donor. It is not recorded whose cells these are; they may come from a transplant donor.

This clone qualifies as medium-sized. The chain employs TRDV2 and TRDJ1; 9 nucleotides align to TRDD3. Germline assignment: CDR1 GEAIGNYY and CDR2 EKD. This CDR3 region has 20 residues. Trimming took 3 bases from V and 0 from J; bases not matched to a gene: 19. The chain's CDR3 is CACDLAPMTGGPGDTDKLIF. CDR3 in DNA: TGTGCCTGTGACCTCGCCCCAATGACTGGGGGACCCGGGGACACCGATAAACTCATCTTT.

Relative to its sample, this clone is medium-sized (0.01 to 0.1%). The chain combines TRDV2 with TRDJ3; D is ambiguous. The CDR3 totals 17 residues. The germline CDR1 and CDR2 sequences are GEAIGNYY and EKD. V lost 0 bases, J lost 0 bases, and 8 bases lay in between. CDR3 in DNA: TGTGCCTGTGACACCGCGGGAAGCTCCTGGGACACCCGACAGATGTTTTTC. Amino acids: CACDTAGSSWDTRQMFF.

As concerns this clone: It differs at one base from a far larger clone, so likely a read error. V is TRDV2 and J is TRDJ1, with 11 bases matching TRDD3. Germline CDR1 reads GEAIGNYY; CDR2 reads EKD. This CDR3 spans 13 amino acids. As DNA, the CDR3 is TGTGCCTGTGACATCTTACTGGGGGATAATCTCATCTTT. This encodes CACDILLGDNLIF.

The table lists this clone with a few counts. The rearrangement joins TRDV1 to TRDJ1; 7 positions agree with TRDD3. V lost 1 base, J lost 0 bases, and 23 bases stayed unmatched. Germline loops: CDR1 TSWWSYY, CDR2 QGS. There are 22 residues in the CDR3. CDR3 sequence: CALGEPRLLRSWGRVYTDKLIF. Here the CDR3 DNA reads TGTGCTCTTGGGGAACCCCGCCTTCTCCGTAGTTGGGGGAGGGTGTACACCGATAAACTCATCTTT.

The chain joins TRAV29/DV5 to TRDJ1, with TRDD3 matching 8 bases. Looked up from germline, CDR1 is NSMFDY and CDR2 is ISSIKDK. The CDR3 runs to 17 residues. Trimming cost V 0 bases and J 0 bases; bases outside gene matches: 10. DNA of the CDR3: TGTGCAGCAAGCGAGGGGACTGGGGGCCGTGACACCGATAAACTCATCTTT. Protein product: CAASEGTGGRDTDKLIF.

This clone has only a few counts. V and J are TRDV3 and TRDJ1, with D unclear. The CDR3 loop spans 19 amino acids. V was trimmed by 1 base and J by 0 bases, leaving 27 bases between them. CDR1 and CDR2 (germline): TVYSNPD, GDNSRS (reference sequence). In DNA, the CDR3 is TGTGCCTTTACCCGCCCTAACCCCGGTAGCGCAATTTACACCGATAAACTCATCTTT. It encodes CAFTRPNPGSAIYTDKLIF.

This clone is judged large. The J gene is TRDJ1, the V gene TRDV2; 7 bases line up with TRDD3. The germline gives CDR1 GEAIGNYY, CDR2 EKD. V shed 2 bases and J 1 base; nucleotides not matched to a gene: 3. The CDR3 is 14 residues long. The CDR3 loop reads CACDILGITDKLIF. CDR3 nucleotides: TGTGCCTGTGACATACTGGGGATCACCGATAAACTCATCTTT.

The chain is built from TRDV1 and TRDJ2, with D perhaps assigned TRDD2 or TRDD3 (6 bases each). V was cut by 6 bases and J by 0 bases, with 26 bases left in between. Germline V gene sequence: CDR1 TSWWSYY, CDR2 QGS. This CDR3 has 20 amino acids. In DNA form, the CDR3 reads TGTGCTCTTGGCATAGCTTCCTCCTCTTTCGGGGATGCTTTGACAGCACAACTCTTCTTT. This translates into CALGIASSSFGDALTAQLFF.

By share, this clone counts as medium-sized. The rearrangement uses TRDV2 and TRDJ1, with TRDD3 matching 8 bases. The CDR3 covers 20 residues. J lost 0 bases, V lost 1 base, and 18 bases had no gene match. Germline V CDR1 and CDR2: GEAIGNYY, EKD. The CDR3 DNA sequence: TGTGCCTGTGACACTATCTCACTACGTACTGGGGGTACGTACACCGATAAACTCATCTTT. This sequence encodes CACDTISLRTGGTYTDKLIF.

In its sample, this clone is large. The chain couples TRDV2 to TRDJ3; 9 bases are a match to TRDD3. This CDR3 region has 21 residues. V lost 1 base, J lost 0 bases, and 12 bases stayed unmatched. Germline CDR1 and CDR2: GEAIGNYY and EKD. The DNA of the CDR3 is TGTGCCTGTGACACGGTACTGGGGGACCAATATAGCTCCTGGGACACCCGACAGATGTTTTTC. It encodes CACDTVLGDQYSSWDTRQMFF.

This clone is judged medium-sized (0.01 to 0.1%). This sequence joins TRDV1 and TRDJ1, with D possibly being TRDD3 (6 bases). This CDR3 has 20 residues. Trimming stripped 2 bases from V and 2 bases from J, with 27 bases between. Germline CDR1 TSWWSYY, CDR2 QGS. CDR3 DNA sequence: TGTGCTCTTGGGGAAAGCCCCAAGCCGTACTGGGTCCTGTCGACCGATAAACTCATCTTT. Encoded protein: CALGESPKPYWVLSTDKLIF.

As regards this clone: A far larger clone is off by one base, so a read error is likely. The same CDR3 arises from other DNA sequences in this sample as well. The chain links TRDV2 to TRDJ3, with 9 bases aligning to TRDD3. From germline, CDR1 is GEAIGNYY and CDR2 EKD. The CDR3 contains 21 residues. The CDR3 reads CACDTEAYGGYRPWDTRQMFF. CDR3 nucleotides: TGTGCCTGCGACACCGAAGCTTATGGGGGATATCGCCCCTGGGACACCCGACAGATGTTTTTC.

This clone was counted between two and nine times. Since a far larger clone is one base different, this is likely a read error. CDR3 sequence reads: CACDHHDLLGDYRPWDARQMFF. The DNA for the CDR3 is TGTGCCTGTGACCACCATGACCTACTGGGGGACTACCGTCCCTGGGACGCCCGACAGATGTTTTTC. The V call is TRDV2, the J call TRDJ3; 9 bases are a match to TRDD3. CDR1 is GEAIGNYY, CDR2 EKD, per germline. The CDR3 loop spans 22 amino acids.

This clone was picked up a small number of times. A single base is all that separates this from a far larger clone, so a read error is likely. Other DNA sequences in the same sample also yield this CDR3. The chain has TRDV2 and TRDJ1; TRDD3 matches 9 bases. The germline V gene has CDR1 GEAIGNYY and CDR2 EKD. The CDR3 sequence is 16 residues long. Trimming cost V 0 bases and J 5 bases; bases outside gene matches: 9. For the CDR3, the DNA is TGTGCCTGTGACACCTTGGGGGATAGCCTACAGGATAAACTCATCTTT. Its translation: CACDTLGDSLQDKLIF.

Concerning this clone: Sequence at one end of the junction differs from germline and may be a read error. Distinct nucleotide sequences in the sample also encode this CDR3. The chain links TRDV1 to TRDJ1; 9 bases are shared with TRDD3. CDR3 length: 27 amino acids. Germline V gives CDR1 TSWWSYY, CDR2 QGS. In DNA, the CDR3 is TGTGCTCTTGGGGAACTTTGGTTCCTACAGAAACTGGGGGACATTACTACTGGGGATATTAGGGCCGATAAACTCATCTTC. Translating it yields CALGELWFLQKLGDITTGDIRADKLIF.

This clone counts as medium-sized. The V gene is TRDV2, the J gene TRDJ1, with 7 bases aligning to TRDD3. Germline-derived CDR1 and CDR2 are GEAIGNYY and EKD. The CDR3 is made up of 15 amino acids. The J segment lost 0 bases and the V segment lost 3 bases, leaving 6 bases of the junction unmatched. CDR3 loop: CACDSLGEYTDKLIF. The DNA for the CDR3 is TGTGCCTGTGACTCGTTGGGGGAGTACACCGATAAACTCATCTTT.

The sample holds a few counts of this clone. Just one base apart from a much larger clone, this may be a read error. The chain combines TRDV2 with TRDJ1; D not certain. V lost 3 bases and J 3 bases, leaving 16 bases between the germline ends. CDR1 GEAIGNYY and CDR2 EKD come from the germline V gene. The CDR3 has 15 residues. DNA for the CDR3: TGTGCCTGTGACCCTGCCCCCCTTTTAGCCGATAAACTCATCTTT. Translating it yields CACDPAPLLADKLIF.

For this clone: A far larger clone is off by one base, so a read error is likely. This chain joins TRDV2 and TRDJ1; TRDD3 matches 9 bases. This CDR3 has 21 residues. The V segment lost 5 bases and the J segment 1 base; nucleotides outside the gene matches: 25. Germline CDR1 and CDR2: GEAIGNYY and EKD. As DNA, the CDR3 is TGTGCCTGTGCGCCCCCGGGCGGGGTGAGAGAAGGGGATACGCTCACCGATAAACTCATCTTT. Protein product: CACAPPGGVREGDTLTDKLIF.

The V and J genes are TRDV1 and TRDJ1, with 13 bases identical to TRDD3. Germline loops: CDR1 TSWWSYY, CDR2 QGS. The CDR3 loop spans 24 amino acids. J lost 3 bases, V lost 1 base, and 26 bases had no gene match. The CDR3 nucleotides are TGTGCTCTTGGGGAACCTCCACTCCGGCCCCAGTACTGGGGGATACGCTTGGGAGCCGATAAACTCATCTTT. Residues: CALGEPPLRPQYWGIRLGADKLIF.

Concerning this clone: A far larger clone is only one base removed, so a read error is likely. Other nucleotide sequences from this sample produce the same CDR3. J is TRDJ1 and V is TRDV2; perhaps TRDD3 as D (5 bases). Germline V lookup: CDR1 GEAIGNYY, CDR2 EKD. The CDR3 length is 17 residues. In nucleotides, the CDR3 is TGTGCCTGTGACAGGCTTGGGGACCCAACTAATTCCGATAAGCTCATCTTT. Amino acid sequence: CACDRLGDPTNSDKLIF.

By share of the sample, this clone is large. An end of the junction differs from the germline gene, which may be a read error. In DNA form, the CDR3 reads TGTGCCTGTGATCCCGTACTGGGGGATACGATGACGGCACAACTCTTCTTT. Translated, it gives CACDPVLGDTMTAQLFF. This chain uses TRDV2 with TRDJ2; the match to TRDD3 covers 13 bases. The CDR3 sequence is 17 residues long. Germline loops: CDR1 GEAIGNYY, CDR2 EKD.

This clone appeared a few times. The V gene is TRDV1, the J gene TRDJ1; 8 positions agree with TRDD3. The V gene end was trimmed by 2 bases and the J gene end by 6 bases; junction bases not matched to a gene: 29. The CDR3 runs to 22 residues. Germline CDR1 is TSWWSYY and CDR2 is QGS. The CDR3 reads CALGEDTAFPLITGGPANKLIF. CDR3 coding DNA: TGTGCTCTTGGGGAAGATACGGCCTTCCCACTAATTACTGGGGGTCCTGCCAATAAACTCATCTTT.

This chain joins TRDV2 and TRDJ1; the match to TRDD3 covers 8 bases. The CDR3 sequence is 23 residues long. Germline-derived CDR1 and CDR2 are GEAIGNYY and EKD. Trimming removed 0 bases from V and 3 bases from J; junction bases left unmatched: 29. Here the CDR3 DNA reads TGTGCCTGTGACACCGTTTCCCCGTCTGGGGCCGGACTGGGGGCCCGCGGGGCCGATAAACTCATCTTT. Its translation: CACDTVSPSGAGLGARGADKLIF.

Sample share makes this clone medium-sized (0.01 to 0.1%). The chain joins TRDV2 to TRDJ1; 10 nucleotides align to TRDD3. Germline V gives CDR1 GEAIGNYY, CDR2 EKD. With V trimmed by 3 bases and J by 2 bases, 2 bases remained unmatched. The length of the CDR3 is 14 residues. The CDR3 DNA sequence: TGTGCCTGTGACCCACTGGGGGATACCGATAAACTCATCTTT. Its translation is CACDPLGDTDKLIF.

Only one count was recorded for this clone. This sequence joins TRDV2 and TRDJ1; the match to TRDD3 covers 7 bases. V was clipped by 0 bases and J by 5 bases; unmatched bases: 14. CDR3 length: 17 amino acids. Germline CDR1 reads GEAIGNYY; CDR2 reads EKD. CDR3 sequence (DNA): TGTGCCTGTGACACCGTGGAAAGTCAAGAGGGGGATGATAAACTCATCTTT. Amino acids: CACDTVESQEGDDKLIF.

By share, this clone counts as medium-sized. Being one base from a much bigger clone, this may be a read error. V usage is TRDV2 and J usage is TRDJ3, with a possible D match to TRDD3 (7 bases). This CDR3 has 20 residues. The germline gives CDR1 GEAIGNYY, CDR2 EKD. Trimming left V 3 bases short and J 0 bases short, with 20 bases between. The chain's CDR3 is CACDAIGGSYSSWDTRQMFF. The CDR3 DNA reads TGTGCCTGTGACGCCATCGGGGGATCCTACAGCTCCTGGGACACCCGACAGATGTTTTTC.

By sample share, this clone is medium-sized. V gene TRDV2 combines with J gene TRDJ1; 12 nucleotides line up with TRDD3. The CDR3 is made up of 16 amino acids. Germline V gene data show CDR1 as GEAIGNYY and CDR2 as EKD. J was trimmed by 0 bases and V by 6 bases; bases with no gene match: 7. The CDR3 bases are TGTGCCTGTATCGGACTGGGGGATACTGACACCGATAAACTCATCTTT. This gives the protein CACIGLGDTDTDKLIF.

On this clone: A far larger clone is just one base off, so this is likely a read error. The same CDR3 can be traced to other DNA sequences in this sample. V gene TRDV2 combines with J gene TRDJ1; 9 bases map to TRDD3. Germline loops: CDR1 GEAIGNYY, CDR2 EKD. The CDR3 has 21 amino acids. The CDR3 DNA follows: TGCGCCTGTGCGCCCCTGGGCGGGGTGAGAGAAGGGGATACGCTCACCGATAAACTCATCTTT. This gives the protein CACAPLGGVREGDTLTDKLIF.

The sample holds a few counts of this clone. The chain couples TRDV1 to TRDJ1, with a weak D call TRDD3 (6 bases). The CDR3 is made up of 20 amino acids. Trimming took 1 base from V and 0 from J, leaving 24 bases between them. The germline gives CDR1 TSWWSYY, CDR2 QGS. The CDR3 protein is CALGEPFPFGYRGYTDKLIF. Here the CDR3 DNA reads TGTGCTCTTGGGGAACCGTTTCCATTCGGATACCGGGGGTACACCGATAAACTCATCTTT.

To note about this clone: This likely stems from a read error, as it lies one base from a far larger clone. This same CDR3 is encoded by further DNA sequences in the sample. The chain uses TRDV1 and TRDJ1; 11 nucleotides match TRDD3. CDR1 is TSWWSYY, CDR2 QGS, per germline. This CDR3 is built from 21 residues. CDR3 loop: CALGELALLGIALGDTGKLIF. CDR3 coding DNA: TGTGCTCTTGGAGAACTCGCCCTACTGGGTATTGCGCTGGGGGATACAGGCAAACTCATCTTT.